Listed below are T cell receptor beta chains from one sample, sequenced in a study of control samples from healthy donors and cancer patients. Assay used: immunoSEQ multiplex PCR; TCRdb lists only in-frame clones, some missing. The top ten hold roughly 2.8% of the sample, which has some 49,000 clones, around 86% seen once. The sequenced sample was PBMCs. These TCRs come from a woman aged 45-65 years with lung cancer. Both conserved end residues are part of each CDR3.

len: 15
v_gene: TRBV7-6
CDR3aa: CASSLAGSNTGELFF

len: 15
v_gene: TRBV11-2
CDR3aa: CASSLLSGAGNEQFF

len: 13
v_gene: TRBV5-1
CDR3aa: CASSLERGPEAFF

len: 17
v_gene: TRBV4-2
CDR3aa: CASSQDWGGQGQETQYF

len: 14
v_gene: TRBV9
CDR3aa: CASVRGGAHGGYTF

len: 14
v_gene: TRBV27
CDR3aa: CASSLGGWRDTQYF

len: 16
v_gene: TRBV5-1
CDR3aa: CASSPAGGQGDYGYTF

len: 14
v_gene: TRBV9
CDR3aa: CASSDTGGNSPLHF

len: 15
v_gene: TRBV2
CDR3aa: CASGGGTASNQPQHF

len: 14
v_gene: TRBV5-1
CDR3aa: CASSPGGGGTEAFF

len: 15
v_gene: TRBV6-2/TRBV6-3
CDR3aa: CASSPFGRGGTEAFF

len: 18
v_gene: TRBV7-2
CDR3aa: CASSLHRSWTGHTDTQYF

len: 17
v_gene: TRBV6-2/TRBV6-3
CDR3aa: CASSSLWTGTMNTEAFF

len: 17
v_gene: TRBV27
CDR3aa: CASSFYRGGDLTDTQYF

len: 13
v_gene: TRBV27
CDR3aa: CASYYPGRPEAFF

len: 18
v_gene: TRBV27
CDR3aa: CASSLSKSDRGRDTEAFF

len: 12
v_gene: TRBV6-5
CDR3aa: CASSFGTAEAFF

len: 14
v_gene: TRBV5-4
CDR3aa: CASSLAFEGSPLHF

len: 13
v_gene: TRBV10-3
CDR3aa: CASRQGMNTEAFF

len: 15
v_gene: TRBV7-2
CDR3aa: CASSQRQGASEGYTF

len: 13
v_gene: TRBV5-1
CDR3aa: CASSLPDYYGYTF

len: 16
v_gene: TRBV30
CDR3aa: CAWSISGTGGGQPQHF

len: 13
v_gene: TRBV27
CDR3aa: CASSSGYSYEQYF

len: 14
v_gene: TRBV18
CDR3aa: CASSLDGFSYEQYF

len: 12
v_gene: TRBV7-2
CDR3aa: CASGQAPYGYTF

len: 12
v_gene: TRBV30
CDR3aa: CAWSRGQGEAFF

len: 14
v_gene: TRBV27
CDR3aa: CASSSPGLNTEAFF

len: 14
v_gene: TRBV28
CDR3aa: CASSPYTGGEDYTF